The entry below gives a single T cell receptor beta chain sequence along with its context. Its specificity is not known. These data belong to a study of long-term antiretroviral therapy in people with HIV. Study as a whole: The oldest specimens predate the 2015 immediate-ART recommendation by about a decade.

Running of the v3.0 immunoSEQ assay took place at survey level. Using immunoSEQ multiplex PCR, the repertoire was profiled, and TCRdb retains in-frame clones only, with some absent. This sample has approximately 27,000 clones, with roughly 90% found just once. Germline V gives CDR1 SGHVS, CDR2 FQNEAQ. The CDR3 is made up of 15 amino acids. Losses at the gene ends were 4 bases for V and 0 bases for J; bases not matched to a gene: 4. Before they underwent DNA extraction, samples held about 1-10 million cryopreserved PBMC. Regarding the study as a whole: Controls had broader CDR3 length ranges than HIV repertoires did. Blood, drawn from the mid-2000s to the late 2010s, may reflect older ART regimens.

Here the sequenced sample was unsorted PBMCs, taken 1.8 years after starting antiretroviral therapy. The TCR sequence derives from a woman aged 18-35 years with HIV. The chain uses TRBV7-8 and TRBJ2-7; TRBD1 matches at 9 bases. The CDR3 here is CASSWTGVGSYEQYF. The CDR3 DNA reads as TGTGCCAGCAGCTGGACAGGGGTTGGCTCCTACGAGCAGTACTTC.